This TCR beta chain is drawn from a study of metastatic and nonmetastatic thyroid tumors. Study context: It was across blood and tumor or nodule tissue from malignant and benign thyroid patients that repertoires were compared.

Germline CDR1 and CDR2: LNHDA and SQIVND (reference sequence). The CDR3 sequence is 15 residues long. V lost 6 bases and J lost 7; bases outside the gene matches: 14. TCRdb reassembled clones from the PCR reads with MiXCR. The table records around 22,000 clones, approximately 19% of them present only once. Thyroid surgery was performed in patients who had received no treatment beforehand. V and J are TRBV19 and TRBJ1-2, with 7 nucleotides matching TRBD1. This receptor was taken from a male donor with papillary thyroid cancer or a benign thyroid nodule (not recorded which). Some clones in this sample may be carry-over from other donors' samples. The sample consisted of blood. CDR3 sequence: CASRIPGQPYGGYTF. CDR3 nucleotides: TGTGCCAGTAGAATTCCGGGACAGCCCTATGGTGGCTACACCTTC.